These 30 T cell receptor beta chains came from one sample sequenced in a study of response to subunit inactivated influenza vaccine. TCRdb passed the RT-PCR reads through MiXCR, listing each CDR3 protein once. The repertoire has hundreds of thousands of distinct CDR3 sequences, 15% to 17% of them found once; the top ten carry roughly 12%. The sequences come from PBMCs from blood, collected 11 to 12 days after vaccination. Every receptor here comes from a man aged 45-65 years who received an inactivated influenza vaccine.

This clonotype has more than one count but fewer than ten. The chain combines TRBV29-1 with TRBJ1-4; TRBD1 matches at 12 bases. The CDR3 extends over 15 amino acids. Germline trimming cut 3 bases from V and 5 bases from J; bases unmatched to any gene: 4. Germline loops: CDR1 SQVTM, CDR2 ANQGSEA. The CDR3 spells CSVEGDRGRNEKLFF. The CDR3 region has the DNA TGCAGCGTTGAGGGGGACAGGGGGCGGAATGAAAAACTGTTTTTT.

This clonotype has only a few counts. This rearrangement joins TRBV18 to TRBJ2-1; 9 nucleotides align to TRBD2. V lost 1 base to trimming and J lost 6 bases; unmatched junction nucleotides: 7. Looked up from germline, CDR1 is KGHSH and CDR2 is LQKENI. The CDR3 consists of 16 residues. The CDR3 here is CASSPQGKAGGNEQFF. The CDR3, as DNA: TGTGCCAGCTCACCACAAGGTAAAGCGGGAGGCAATGAGCAGTTCTTC.

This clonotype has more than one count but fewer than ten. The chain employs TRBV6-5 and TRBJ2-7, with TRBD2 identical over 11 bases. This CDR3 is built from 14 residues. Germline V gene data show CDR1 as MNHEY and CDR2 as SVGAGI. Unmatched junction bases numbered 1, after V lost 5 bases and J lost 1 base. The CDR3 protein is CASSTSGGSYEQYF. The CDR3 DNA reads TGTGCCAGCAGTACTAGCGGGGGTTCCTACGAGCAGTACTTC.

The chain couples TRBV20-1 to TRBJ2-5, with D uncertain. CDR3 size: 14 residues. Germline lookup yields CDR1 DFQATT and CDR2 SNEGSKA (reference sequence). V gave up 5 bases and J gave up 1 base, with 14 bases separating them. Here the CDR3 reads CSARVWTSQETQYF. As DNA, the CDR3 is TGCAGTGCTCGCGTCTGGACCTCCCAAGAGACCCAGTACTTC.

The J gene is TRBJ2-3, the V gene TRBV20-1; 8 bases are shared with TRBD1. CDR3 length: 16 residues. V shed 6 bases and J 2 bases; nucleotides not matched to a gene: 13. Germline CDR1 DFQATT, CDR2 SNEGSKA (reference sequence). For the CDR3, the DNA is TGCAGTGCAATCCAGCAGGGGGCGCGGAACACAGATACGCAGTATTTT. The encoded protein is CSAIQQGARNTDTQYF.

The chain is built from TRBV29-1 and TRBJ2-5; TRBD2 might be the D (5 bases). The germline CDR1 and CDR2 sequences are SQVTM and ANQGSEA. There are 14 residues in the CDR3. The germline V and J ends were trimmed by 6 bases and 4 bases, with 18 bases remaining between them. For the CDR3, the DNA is TGCAGCGTCGCCGGTAGCGTTGTCGGAGAGACCCAGTACTTC. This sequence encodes CSVAGSVVGETQYF.

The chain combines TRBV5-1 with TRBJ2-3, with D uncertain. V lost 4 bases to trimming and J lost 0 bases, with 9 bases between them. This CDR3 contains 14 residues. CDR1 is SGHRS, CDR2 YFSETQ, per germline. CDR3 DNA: TGCGCCAGCAGCCATCAGTCTAGCACAGATACGCAGTATTTT. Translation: CASSHQSSTDTQYF. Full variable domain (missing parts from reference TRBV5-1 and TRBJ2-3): KAGVTQTPRYLIKTRGQQVTLSCSPISGHRSVSWYQQTPGQGLQFLFEYFSETQRNKGNFPGRFSGRQFSNSRSEMNVSTLELGDSALYLCASSHQSSTDTQYFGPGTRLTVL.

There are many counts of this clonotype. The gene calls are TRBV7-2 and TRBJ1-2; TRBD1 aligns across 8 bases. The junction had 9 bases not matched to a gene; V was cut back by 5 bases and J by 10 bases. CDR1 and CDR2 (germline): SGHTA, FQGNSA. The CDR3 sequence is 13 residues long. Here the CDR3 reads CASSPGTGGSYTF. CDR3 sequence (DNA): TGTGCCAGCAGCCCCGGGACAGGTGGCTCCTACACCTTC.

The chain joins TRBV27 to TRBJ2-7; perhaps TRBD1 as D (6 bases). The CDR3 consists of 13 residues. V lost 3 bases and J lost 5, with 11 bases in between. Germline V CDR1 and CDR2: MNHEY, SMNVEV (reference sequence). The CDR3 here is CASSFLGGNEQYF. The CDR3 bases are TGTGCCAGCAGTTTCCTAGGGGGTAACGAGCAGTACTTC.

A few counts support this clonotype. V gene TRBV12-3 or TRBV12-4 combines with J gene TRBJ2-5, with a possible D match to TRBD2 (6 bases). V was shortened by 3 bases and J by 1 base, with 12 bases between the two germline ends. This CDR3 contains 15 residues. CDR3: CASSFGRRAQETQYF. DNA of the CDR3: TGTGCCAGCAGTTTTGGGAGGAGGGCCCAAGAGACCCAGTACTTC.

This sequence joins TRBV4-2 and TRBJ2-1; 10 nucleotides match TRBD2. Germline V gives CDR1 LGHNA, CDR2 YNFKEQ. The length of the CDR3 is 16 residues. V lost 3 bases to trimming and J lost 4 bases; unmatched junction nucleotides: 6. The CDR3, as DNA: TGTGCCAGCAGCCACACCACTAGCGGGGCTTACAATGAGCAGTTCTTC. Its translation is CASSHTTSGAYNEQFF.

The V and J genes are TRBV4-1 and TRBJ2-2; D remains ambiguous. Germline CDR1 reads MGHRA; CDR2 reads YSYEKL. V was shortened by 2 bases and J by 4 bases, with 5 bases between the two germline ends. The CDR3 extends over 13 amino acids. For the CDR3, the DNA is TGCGCCAGCAGCCAAACTATCACCGGGGAGCTGTTTTTT. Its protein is CASSQTITGELFF.

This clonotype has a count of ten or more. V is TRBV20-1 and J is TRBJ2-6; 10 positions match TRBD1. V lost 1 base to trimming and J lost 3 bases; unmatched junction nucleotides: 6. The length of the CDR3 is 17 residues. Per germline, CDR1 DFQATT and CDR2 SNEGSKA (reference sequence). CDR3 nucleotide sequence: TGCAGTGCTAGAGGGAGACAGGGGGCTTATGGGGCCAACGTCCTGACTTTC. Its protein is CSARGRQGAYGANVLTF.

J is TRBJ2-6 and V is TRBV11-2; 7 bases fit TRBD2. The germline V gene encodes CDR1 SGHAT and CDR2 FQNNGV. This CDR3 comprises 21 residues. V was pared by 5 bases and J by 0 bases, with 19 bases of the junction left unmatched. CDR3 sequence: CASSRTGRRDYARSGANVLTF. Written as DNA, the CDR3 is TGTGCCAGCAGCCGAACCGGACGGAGGGACTATGCTCGCTCTGGGGCCAACGTCCTGACTTTC.

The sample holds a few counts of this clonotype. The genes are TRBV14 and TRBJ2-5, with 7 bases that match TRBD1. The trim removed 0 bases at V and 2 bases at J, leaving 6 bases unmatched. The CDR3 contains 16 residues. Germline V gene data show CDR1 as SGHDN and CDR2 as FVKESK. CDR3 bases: TGTGCCAGCAGCCAAGAAGTGGGGACAGTACAAGAGACCCAGTACTTC. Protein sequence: CASSQEVGTVQETQYF. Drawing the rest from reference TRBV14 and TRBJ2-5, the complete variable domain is EAGVTQFPSHSVIEKGQTVTLRCDPISGHDNLYWYRRVMGKEIKFLLHFVKESKQDESGMPNNRFLAERTGGTYSTLKVQPAELEDSGVYFCASSQEVGTVQETQYFGPGTRLLVL.

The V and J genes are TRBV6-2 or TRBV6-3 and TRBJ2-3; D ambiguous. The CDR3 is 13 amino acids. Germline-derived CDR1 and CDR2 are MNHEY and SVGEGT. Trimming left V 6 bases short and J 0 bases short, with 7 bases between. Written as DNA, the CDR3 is TGTGCCAGCAGGCTTGGCAGCACAGATACGCAGTATTTT. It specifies CASRLGSTDTQYF.

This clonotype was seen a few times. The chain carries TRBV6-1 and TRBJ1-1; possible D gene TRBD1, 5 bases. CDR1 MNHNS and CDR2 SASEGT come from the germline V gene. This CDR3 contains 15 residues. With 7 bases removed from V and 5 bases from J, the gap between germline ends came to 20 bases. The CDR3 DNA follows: TGTGCCAGCACCTTGAACCAGGGATTCGGAACTGAAGCTTTCTTT. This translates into CASTLNQGFGTEAFF.

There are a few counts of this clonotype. CDR3 region: CASQAPYSNQPQHF. The CDR3 coding sequence is TGTGCCAGCCAGGCACCGTATAGCAATCAGCCCCAGCATTTT. V usage is TRBV28 and J usage is TRBJ1-5, with no clear D. CDR3 size: 14 residues. With 8 bases removed from V and 0 bases from J, the gap between germline ends came to 11 bases. Germline values: CDR1 MDHEN, CDR2 SYDVKM.

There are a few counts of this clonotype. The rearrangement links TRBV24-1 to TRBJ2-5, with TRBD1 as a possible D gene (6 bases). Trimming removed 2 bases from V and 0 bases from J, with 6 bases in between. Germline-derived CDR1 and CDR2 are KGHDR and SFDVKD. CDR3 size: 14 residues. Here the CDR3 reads CATSDYRDQETQYF. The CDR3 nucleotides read TGTGCCACCAGTGATTACAGGGACCAAGAGACCCAGTACTTC.

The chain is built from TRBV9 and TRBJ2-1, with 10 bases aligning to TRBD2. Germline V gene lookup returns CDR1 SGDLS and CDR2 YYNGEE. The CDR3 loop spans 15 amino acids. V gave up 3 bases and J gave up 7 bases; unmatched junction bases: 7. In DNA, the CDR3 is TGTGCCAGCAGCGCAGCGGGAGGGCCTTCGAATGAGCAGTTCTTC. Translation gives CASSAAGGPSNEQFF.

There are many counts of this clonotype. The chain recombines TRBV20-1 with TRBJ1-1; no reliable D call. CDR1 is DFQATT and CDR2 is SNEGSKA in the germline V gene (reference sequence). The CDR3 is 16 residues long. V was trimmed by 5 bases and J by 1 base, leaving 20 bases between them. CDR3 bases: TGCAGTGCTTTCGGGATTCGGACGGAGAGGAACACTGAAGCTTTCTTT. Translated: CSAFGIRTERNTEAFF.

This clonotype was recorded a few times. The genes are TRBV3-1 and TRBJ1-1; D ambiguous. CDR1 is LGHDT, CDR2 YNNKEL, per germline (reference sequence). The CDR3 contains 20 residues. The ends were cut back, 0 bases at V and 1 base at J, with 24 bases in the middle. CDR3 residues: CASSQEILKWAGERNTEAFF. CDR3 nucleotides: TGTGCCAGCAGCCAAGAAATCCTCAAATGGGCAGGAGAAAGGAACACTGAAGCTTTCTTT.

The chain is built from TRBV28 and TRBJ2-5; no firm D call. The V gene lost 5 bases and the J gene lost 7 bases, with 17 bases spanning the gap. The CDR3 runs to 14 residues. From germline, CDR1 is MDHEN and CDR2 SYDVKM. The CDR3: CASSETLSLGTQYF. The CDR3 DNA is TGTGCCAGCAGTGAGACACTGTCCTTAGGGACCCAGTACTTC.

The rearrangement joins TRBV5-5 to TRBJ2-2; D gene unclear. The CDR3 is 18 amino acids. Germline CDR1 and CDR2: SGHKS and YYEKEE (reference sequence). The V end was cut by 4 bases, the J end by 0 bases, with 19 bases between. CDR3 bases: TGTGCCAGCAGCCCTTGGATAGTGATTGGCCCGAACACCGGGGAGCTGTTTTTT. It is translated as CASSPWIVIGPNTGELFF. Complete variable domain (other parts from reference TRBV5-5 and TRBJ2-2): DAGVTQSPTHLIKTRGQQVTLRCSPISGHKSVSWYQQVLGQGPQFIFQYYEKEERGRGNFPDRFSARQFPNYSSELNVNALLLGDSALYLCASSPWIVIGPNTGELFFGEGSRLTVL.

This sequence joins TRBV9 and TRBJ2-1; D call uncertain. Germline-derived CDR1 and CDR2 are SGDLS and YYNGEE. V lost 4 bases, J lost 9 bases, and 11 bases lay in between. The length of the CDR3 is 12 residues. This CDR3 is CASSSPSAEQFF. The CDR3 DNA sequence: TGTGCCAGCAGCTCGCCCTCGGCTGAGCAGTTCTTC.

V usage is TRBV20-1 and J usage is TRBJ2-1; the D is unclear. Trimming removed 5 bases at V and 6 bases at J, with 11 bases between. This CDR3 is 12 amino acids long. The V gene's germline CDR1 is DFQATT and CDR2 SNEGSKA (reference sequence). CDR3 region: CSAGLGRNEQFF. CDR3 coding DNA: TGCAGTGCTGGTCTAGGACGCAATGAGCAGTTCTTC.

In nucleotides, the CDR3 is TGTGCCAGCAGTCGACAGGGGGCGCGGGAGACCCAGTACTTC. Its protein product is CASSRQGARETQYF. The V call is TRBV12-3 or TRBV12-4, the J call TRBJ2-5, with 10 bases matching TRBD1. Trimming cost V 5 bases and J 5 bases; bases outside gene matches: 5. CDR3 size: 14 residues.

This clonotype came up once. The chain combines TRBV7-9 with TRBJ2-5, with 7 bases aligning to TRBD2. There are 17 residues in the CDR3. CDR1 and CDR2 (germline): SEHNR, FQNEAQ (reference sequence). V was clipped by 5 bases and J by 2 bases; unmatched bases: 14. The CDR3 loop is CASSPSPGRGIQETQYF. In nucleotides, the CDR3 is TGTGCCAGCAGCCCAAGTCCGGGGCGGGGGATACAAGAGACCCAGTACTTC.

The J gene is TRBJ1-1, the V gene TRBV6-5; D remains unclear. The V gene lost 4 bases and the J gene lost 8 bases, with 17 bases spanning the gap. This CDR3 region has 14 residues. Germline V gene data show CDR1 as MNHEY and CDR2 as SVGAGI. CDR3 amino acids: CASSFVGSDSEAFF. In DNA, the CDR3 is TGTGCCAGCAGTTTCGTAGGTTCCGATAGCGAAGCTTTCTTT.

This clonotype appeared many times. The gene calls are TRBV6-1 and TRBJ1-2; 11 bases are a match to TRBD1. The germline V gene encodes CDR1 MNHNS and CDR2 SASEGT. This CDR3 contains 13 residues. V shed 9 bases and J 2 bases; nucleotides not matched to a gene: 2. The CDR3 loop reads CASRTGGNYGYTF. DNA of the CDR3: TGTGCCAGTCGGACAGGGGGCAACTATGGCTACACCTTC.